The source of this T cell receptor (beta chain) is a study of blood T cell repertoires in COVID-19. Study information: COVID-19 samples from acute and convalescent phases originated in the United States, Italy and Spain. Sources were T cells, B-cell-depleted T cells, or PBMCs; the material itself was cDNA or gDNA.

Germline V gene data show CDR1 as SGHTA and CDR2 as FQGNSA. Trimming took off 1 base at V and 3 bases at J, with 5 bases between the two ends. The CDR3 consists of 13 residues. In the study's own analysis: For nucleated cells, counts were estimated from reference gene primer amplification. Only in-frame clones appear in the TCRdb table, and some are missing; sequencing was by immunoSEQ multiplex PCR. For V, J and clone size, that table is used; D and trimming come from the DNA. The table includes about 180,000 clones, 88% detected once. This chain connects TRBV7-2 to TRBJ2-3; D unresolved. This TCR came from a woman in her twenties or thirties with acute or convalescent COVID-19. The sample consisted of peripheral blood. The CDR3 DNA follows: TGTGCCAGCAGCTTAGAAGCTACAGATACGCAGTATTTT. This sequence encodes CASSLEATDTQYF.